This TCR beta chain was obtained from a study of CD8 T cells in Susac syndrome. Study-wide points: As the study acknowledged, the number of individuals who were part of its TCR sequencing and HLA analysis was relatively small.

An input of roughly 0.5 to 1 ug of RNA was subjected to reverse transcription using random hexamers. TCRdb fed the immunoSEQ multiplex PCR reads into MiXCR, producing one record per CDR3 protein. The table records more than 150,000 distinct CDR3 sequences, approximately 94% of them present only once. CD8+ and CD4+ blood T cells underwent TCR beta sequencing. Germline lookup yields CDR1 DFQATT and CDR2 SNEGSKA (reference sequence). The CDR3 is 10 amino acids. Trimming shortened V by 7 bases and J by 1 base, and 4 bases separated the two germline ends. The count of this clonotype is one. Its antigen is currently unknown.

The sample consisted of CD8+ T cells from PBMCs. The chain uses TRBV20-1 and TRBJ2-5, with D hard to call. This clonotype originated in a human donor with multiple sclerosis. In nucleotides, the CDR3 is TGCAGTGGTGTCCAAGAGACCCAGTACTTC. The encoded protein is CSGVQETQYF.